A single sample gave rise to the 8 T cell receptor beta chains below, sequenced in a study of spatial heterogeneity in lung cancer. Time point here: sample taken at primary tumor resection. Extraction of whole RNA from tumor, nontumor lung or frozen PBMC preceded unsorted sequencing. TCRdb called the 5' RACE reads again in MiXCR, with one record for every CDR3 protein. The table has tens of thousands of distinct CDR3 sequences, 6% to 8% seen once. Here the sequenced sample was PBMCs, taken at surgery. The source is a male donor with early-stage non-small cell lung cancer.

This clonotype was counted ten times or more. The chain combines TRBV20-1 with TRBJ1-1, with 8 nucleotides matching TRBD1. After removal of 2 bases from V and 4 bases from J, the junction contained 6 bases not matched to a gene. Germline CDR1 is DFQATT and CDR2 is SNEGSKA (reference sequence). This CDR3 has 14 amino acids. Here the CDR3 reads CSARQPTGGTEAFF. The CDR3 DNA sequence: TGCAGTGCTAGACAACCCACAGGGGGCACTGAAGCTTTCTTT.

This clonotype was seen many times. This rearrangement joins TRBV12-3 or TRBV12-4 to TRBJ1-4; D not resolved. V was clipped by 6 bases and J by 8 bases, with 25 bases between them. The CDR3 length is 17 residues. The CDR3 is CASRPGETTSVSEKLFF. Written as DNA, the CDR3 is TGTGCCAGCAGACCGGGCGAGACAACCTCGGTGTCCGAAAAACTGTTTTTT.

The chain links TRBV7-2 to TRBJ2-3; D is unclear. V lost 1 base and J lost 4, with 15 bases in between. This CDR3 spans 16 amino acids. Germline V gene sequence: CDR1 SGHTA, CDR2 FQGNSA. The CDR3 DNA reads TGTGCCAGCAGCTTAGGGGCCGCCCGAGATGCAGATACGCAGTATTTT. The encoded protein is CASSLGAARDADTQYF.

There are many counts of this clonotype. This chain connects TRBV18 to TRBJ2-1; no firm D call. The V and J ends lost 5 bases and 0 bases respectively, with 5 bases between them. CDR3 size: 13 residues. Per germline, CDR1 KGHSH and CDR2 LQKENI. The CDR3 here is CASSISSYNEQFF. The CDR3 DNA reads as TGTGCCAGCTCAATTAGCTCCTACAATGAGCAGTTCTTC. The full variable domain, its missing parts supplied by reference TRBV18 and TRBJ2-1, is NAGVMQNPRHLVRRRGQEARLRCSPMKGHSHVYWYRQLPEEGLKFMVYLQKENIIDESGMPKERFSAEFPKEGPSILRIQQVVRGDSAAYFCASSISSYNEQFFGPGTRLTVL.

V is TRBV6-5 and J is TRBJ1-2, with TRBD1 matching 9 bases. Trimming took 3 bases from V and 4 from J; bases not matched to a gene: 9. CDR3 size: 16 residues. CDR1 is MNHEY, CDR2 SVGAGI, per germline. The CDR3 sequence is CASSYLRTGGGYGYTF. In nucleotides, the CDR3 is TGTGCCAGCAGTTATCTCCGTACAGGGGGCGGCTATGGCTACACCTTC.

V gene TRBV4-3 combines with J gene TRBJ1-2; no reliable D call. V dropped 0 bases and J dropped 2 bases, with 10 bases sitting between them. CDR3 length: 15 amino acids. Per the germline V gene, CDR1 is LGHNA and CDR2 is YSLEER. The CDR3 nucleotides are TGCGCCAGCAGCCAAGATTCGGGCGGAAACTATGGCTACACCTTC. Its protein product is CASSQDSGGNYGYTF.

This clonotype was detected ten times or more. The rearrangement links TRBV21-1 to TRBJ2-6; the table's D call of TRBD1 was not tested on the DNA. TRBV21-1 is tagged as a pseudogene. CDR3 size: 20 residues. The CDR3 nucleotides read TGTGCCAGCAGCAAAAAGGGACCCCAGGGCGAACACTCTGGGGCCAACGTCCTGACTTTC. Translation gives CASSKKGPQGEHSGANVLTF.

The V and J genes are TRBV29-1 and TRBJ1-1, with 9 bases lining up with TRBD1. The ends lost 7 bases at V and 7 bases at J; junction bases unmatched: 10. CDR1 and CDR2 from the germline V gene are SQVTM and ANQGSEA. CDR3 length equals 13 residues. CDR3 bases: TGCAGCGCCCACAAACAGGGGGCTGTTGAAGCTTTCTTT. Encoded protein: CSAHKQGAVEAFF.